The T cell receptor beta chain described here comes from a study of T cells after yellow fever vaccination. This CDR3 spans 10 amino acids. Trimming removed 0 bases at V and 12 bases at J, with 9 bases between. Germline assignment: CDR1 DFQATT and CDR2 SNEGSKA (reference sequence). This clonotype was detected ten times or more. TCRdb recomputed calls from the 5' RACE reads with MiXCR, one row per CDR3 protein. There are 200,000 to 300,000 distinct CDR3 sequences in the sample; 10% to 15% occur only once, and about 0.51% lies in the top ten. The chain joins TRBV20-1 to TRBJ2-7; the D is unclear. The source is a man aged 25-40 years who received the YFV17D yellow fever vaccine. This specimen consisted of CD4+ T cells sorted from PBMCs, obtained 45 days after the yellow fever booster vaccination. CDR3 sequence: CSARDLVPYF. CDR3 bases: TGCAGTGCTAGAGATCTGGTGCCGTACTTC.